The next 23 T cell receptor beta chains were all read from a single sample in a study of cytomegalovirus exposure and HLA in healthy donors. A multiplex PCR was run with 60 Vbeta primers and 13 Jbeta primers. Using immunoSEQ multiplex PCR, the repertoire was profiled, and TCRdb retains in-frame clones only, with some absent. Of more than 80,000 clones in the sample, 70% to 80% were seen once. Sequencing was done on a sample of PBMCs. The source of these receptors is a female donor in good health and CMV-seronegative.

The chain has TRBV27 and TRBJ2-1, with D tentatively TRBD1 (6 bases). Trimming removed 7 bases from V and 4 bases from J, with 29 bases in between. The CDR3 has 19 amino acids. Germline V gene lookup returns CDR1 MNHEY and CDR2 SMNVEV (reference sequence). DNA of the CDR3: TGTGCCAGCACCCAAGTTAATAGGACAGACCCACGTCTTTACAATGAGCAGTTCTTC. Protein: CASTQVNRTDPRLYNEQFF.

The chain combines TRBV27 with TRBJ2-4; maybe TRBD1 (6 bases). The CDR3 spans 17 residues. CDR1 is MNHEY, CDR2 SMNVEV, per germline (reference sequence). V lost 6 bases to trimming and J lost 5 bases, with 23 bases between them. CDR3 sequence reads: CASSPSGWGLLENIQYF. The CDR3, as DNA: TGTGCCAGCAGCCCCTCGGGGTGGGGGCTATTGGAAAACATTCAGTACTTC.

The chain links TRBV4-1 to TRBJ2-7, with a possible D match to TRBD2 (6 bases). Germline CDR1 is MGHRA and CDR2 is YSYEKL. V shed 3 bases and J shed 0 bases, with 18 bases lying between them. This CDR3 has 17 amino acids. The CDR3 coding sequence is TGCGCCAGCAGCCAGGGAGGTATGACGGACTACTCCTACGAGCAGTACTTC. This codes for CASSQGGMTDYSYEQYF.

The CDR3 DNA sequence: TGTGCCAGCAGTACGTCAGGGGGCGCTGGGGAGACCCAGTACTTC. Amino acids: CASSTSGGAGETQYF. The V gene is TRBV28, the J gene TRBJ2-5, with 8 bases matching TRBD1. The junction had 10 bases not matched to a gene; V was cut back by 5 bases and J by 5 bases. The germline CDR1 and CDR2 sequences are MDHEN and SYDVKM. The CDR3 totals 15 residues.

The chain combines TRBV7-6 with TRBJ2-7; D is perhaps TRBD2 (5 bases). The germline CDR1 and CDR2 sequences are SGHVS and FNYEAQ. The CDR3 is 15 amino acids. The V end was cut by 5 bases, the J end by 2 bases, with 16 bases between. DNA for the CDR3: TGTGCCAGCAGCGGCGGAGAGGGCGGAGCCTACGAGCAGTACTTC. Its translation: CASSGGEGGAYEQYF.

The chain has TRBV15 and TRBJ2-7; 14 bases are shared with TRBD2. The germline V gene has CDR1 LNHNV and CDR2 YYDKDF (reference sequence). With V trimmed by 2 bases and J by 5 bases, 5 bases remained unmatched. This CDR3 contains 16 residues. The DNA of the CDR3 is TGTGCCACCAGCAGACGTAAGGGACTAGCGGGAGACGAGCAGTACTTC. Encoded protein: CATSRRKGLAGDEQYF.

The chain joins TRBV28 to TRBJ2-5; tentatively, D is TRBD1 (6 bases). The germline gives CDR1 MDHEN, CDR2 SYDVKM. Deletions cut 6 bases from V and 3 bases from J, with 11 bases between. The CDR3 spans 13 residues. The CDR3 reads CASRLQGEETQYF. In DNA, the CDR3 is TGTGCCAGCAGGTTACAGGGTGAAGAGACCCAGTACTTC. Supplemented by reference TRBV28 and TRBJ2-5, the full variable domain reads DVKVTQSSRYLVKRTGEKVFLECVQDMDHENMFWYRQDPGLGLRLIYFSYDVKMKEKGDIPEGYSVSREKKERFSLILESASTNQTSMYLCASRLQGEETQYFGPGTRLLVL.

This chain connects TRBV6-5 to TRBJ1-1, with D possibly being TRBD1 (5 bases). Deletions cut 6 bases from V and 1 base from J, with 9 bases between. CDR3 size: 13 residues. The germline V gene encodes CDR1 MNHEY and CDR2 SVGAGI. The CDR3 region has the DNA TGTGCCAGCAGGCGGACATCGAACACTGAAGCTTTCTTT. It is translated as CASRRTSNTEAFF.

The chain recombines TRBV27 with TRBJ1-1; no reliable D call. The CDR3 spans 13 residues. Deletions cut 4 bases from V and 8 bases from J, with 14 bases between. Germline V gene sequence: CDR1 MNHEY, CDR2 SMNVEV (reference sequence). CDR3 DNA sequence: TGTGCCAGCAGTTCGTTCCGGGATAGGGAAGCTTTCTTT. Translation gives CASSSFRDREAFF.

This clone appeared a single time. The CDR3 is CASSLGPGRGEQYF. The CDR3 DNA sequence: TGCGCCAGCAGCTTGGGGCCGGGCCGGGGGGAGCAGTACTTC. V is TRBV5-1 and J is TRBJ2-7; D is possibly TRBD2 (6 bases). The germline V and J ends were trimmed by 0 bases and 7 bases, with 14 bases remaining between them. The CDR3 is 14 residues long. CDR1 and CDR2 (germline): SGHRS, YFSETQ. Looking up the rest from reference TRBV5-1 and TRBJ2-7 gives the full variable domain: KAGVTQTPRYLIKTRGQQVTLSCSPISGHRSVSWYQQTPGQGLQFLFEYFSETQRNKGNFPGRFSGRQFSNSRSEMNVSTLELGDSALYLCASSLGPGRGEQYFGPGTRLTVT.

V usage is TRBV19 and J usage is TRBJ1-2; tentative D call: TRBD1 (6 bases). V lost 1 base, J lost 2 bases, and 11 bases lay in between. CDR1 is LNHDA and CDR2 is SQIVND in the germline V gene (reference sequence). There are 15 residues in the CDR3. Here the CDR3 reads CASSIGHQGNYGYTF. The CDR3 bases are TGTGCCAGTAGTATAGGCCACCAGGGGAACTATGGCTACACCTTC.

The genes are TRBV4-2 and TRBJ2-7, with TRBD2 matching over 7 bases. Unmatched junction bases numbered 9, after V lost 0 bases and J lost 4 bases. Per germline, CDR1 LGHNA and CDR2 YNFKEQ. The CDR3 is made up of 16 amino acids. The CDR3 protein is CASSQEQAGVGYEQYF. CDR3 bases: TGTGCCAGCAGCCAAGAACAGGCGGGAGTAGGTTACGAGCAGTACTTC.

V and J are TRBV9 and TRBJ2-3, with a possible D match to TRBD2 (5 bases). V was cut by 3 bases and J by 6 bases, with 11 bases left in between. CDR1 SGDLS and CDR2 YYNGEE come from the germline V gene. The CDR3 has 13 amino acids. CDR3 region: CASSADSRDTQYF. The DNA of the CDR3 is TGTGCCAGCAGCGCGGACTCAAGGGATACGCAGTATTTT.

This chain uses TRBV28 with TRBJ1-5; D is perhaps TRBD1 (5 bases). The V and J ends lost 6 bases and 0 bases respectively, with 15 bases between them. The CDR3 has 16 residues. Looked up from germline, CDR1 is MDHEN and CDR2 is SYDVKM. CDR3 amino acids: CASSRTQGNSNQPQHF. DNA for the CDR3: TGTGCCAGCAGCCGAACTCAGGGAAATAGCAATCAGCCCCAGCATTTT.

The chain couples TRBV11-3 to TRBJ2-3; D remains unclear. Germline lookup yields CDR1 SGHNT and CDR2 YENEEA. V lost 0 bases and J lost 3, with 7 bases in between. This CDR3 is built from 14 residues. CDR3 coding DNA: TGTGCCAGCAGCTTAGAGGGCCTTACAGATACGCAGTATTTT. This translates into CASSLEGLTDTQYF.

This chain joins TRBV5-5 and TRBJ2-5; 9 nucleotides align to TRBD1. Germline CDR1 is SGHKS and CDR2 is YYEKEE (reference sequence). This CDR3 is built from 14 residues. The J segment lost 2 bases and the V segment lost 10 bases, leaving 9 bases of the junction unmatched. In DNA, the CDR3 is TGTGCCTCCGCGGGACAGGGAAATCAAGAGACCCAGTACTTC. Its translation is CASAGQGNQETQYF.

The J gene is TRBJ1-1, the V gene TRBV25-1, with TRBD1 matching 7 bases. Germline V gene sequence: CDR1 MGHDK, CDR2 SYGVNS. V lost 7 bases, J lost 0 bases, and 2 bases stayed unmatched. CDR3 length: 13 amino acids. CDR3 sequence: CASKGQMNTEAFF. As DNA, the CDR3 is TGTGCCAGCAAGGGACAGATGAACACTGAAGCTTTCTTT.

This rearrangement joins TRBV7-9 to TRBJ2-5, with TRBD1 matching 7 bases. The CDR3 is 16 residues long. V was pared by 5 bases and J by 4 bases, with 13 bases of the junction left unmatched. In germline, CDR1 is SEHNR, CDR2 FQNEAQ (reference sequence). The CDR3: CASSTLGGTQGETQYF. The CDR3, as DNA: TGTGCCAGCAGCACCCTAGGGGGCACCCAGGGAGAGACCCAGTACTTC.

This chain uses TRBV15 with TRBJ1-1; D remains ambiguous. The germline V gene encodes CDR1 LNHNV and CDR2 YYDKDF (reference sequence). This CDR3 has 15 amino acids. V lost 0 bases and J 0 bases, leaving 8 bases between the germline ends. CDR3 in DNA: TGTGCCACCAGCAGAGAATTGGAGATGAACACTGAAGCTTTCTTT. Translating gives CATSRELEMNTEAFF.

V gene TRBV9 combines with J gene TRBJ1-2; possibly TRBD1 for D (6 bases). The ends were cut back, 0 bases at V and 6 bases at J, with 18 bases in the middle. This CDR3 comprises 16 residues. Germline V gene lookup returns CDR1 SGDLS and CDR2 YYNGEE. The CDR3 region has the DNA TGTGCCAGCAGCGTAGTACCCTCAGGGGTTGGGGATGGCTACACCTTC. As protein: CASSVVPSGVGDGYTF.

This clone occurred a few times. The CDR3 spells CASKNRDLGETQYF. The CDR3 DNA is TGTGCCAGTAAGAACAGGGACCTGGGAGAGACCCAGTACTTC. The J gene is TRBJ2-5, the V gene TRBV19; D is possibly TRBD1 (6 bases). The germline CDR1 and CDR2 sequences are LNHDA and SQIVND (reference sequence). CDR3 length equals 14 residues. V was clipped by 7 bases and J by 4 bases, with 16 bases between them.

This clone came up a few times. The J gene is TRBJ2-1, the V gene TRBV9; tentatively, D is TRBD2 (6 bases). The germline V gene has CDR1 SGDLS and CDR2 YYNGEE. The CDR3 length is 16 residues. Trimming removed 0 bases from V and 7 bases from J, with 17 bases in between. Here the CDR3 reads CASSVGGGIGGNEQFF. The CDR3 DNA sequence: TGTGCCAGCAGCGTAGGGGGCGGGATAGGAGGGAATGAGCAGTTCTTC.

This clone was counted only a few times. J is TRBJ2-1 and V is TRBV11-2; TRBD2 matches 8 bases. CDR1 and CDR2 from the germline V gene are SGHAT and FQNNGV. V lost 2 bases to trimming and J lost 8 bases; unmatched junction nucleotides: 11. The CDR3 has 16 residues. CDR3 amino acids: CASSLMGTGGVYEQFF. The CDR3 bases are TGTGCCAGCAGCTTAATGGGGACGGGAGGGGTCTATGAGCAGTTCTTC.